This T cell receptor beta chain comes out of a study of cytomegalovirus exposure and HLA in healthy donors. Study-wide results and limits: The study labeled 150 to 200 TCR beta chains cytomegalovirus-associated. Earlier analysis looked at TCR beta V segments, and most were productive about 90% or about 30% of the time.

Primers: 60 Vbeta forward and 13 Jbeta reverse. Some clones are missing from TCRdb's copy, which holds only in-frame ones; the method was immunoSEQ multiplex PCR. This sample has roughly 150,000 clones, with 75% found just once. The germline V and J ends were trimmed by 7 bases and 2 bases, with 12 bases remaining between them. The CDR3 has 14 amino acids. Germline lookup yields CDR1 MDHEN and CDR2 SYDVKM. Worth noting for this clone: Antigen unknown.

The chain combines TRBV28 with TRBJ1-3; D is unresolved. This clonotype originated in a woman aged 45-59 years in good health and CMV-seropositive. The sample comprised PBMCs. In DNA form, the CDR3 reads TGTGCCAGCACCTTAACAGCGGCTGGAAACACCATATATTTT. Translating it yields CASTLTAAGNTIYF. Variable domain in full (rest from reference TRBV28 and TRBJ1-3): DVKVTQSSRYLVKRTGEKVFLECVQDMDHENMFWYRQDPGLGLRLIYFSYDVKMKEKGDIPEGYSVSREKKERFSLILESASTNQTSMYLCASTLTAAGNTIYFGEGSWLTVV.